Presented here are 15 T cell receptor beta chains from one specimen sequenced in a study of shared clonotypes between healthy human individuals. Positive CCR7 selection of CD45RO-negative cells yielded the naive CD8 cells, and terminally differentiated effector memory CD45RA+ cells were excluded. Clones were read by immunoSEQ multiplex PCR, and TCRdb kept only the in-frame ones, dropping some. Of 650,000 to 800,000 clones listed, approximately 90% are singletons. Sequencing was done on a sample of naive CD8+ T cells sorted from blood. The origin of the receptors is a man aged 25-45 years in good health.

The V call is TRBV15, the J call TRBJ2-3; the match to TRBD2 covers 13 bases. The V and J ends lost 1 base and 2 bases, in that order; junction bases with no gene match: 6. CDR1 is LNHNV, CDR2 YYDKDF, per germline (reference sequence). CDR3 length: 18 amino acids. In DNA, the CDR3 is TGTGCCACCAGCAGAGCGGGGGGACTAGCGGGGCTCACAGATACGCAGTATTTT. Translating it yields CATSRAGGLAGLTDTQYF.

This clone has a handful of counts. This CDR3 is CASRGTDISYGYTF. In DNA, the CDR3 is TGTGCCAGCAGGGGGACAGACATCAGCTATGGCTACACCTTC. The chain joins TRBV2 to TRBJ1-2; 7 bases fit TRBD1. The germline V gene encodes CDR1 SNHLY and CDR2 FYNNEI. V was pared by 6 bases and J by 4 bases, with 8 bases of the junction left unmatched. The CDR3 length is 14 residues.

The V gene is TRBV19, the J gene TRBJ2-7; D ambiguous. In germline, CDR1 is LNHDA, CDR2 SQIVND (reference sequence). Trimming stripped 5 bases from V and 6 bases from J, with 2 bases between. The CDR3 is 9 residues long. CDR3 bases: TGTGCCAGTAGTTGCGAGCAGTACTTC. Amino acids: CASSCEQYF.

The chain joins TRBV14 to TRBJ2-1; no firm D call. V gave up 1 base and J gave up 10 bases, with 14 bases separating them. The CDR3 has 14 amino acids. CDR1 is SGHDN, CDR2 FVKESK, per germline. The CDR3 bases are TGTGCCAGCAGCCAAGTTTACGGGTGGCGCGAGCAGTTCTTC. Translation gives CASSQVYGWREQFF. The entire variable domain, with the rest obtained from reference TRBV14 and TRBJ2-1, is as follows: EAGVTQFPSHSVIEKGQTVTLRCDPISGHDNLYWYRRVMGKEIKFLLHFVKESKQDESGMPNNRFLAERTGGTYSTLKVQPAELEDSGVYFCASSQVYGWREQFFGPGTRLTVL.

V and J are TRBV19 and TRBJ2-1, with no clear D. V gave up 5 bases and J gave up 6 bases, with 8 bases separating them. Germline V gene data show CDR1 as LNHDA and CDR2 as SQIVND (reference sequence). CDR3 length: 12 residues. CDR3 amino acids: CASSPRLNEQFF. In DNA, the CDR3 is TGTGCCAGTAGTCCTCGCCTCAATGAGCAGTTCTTC.

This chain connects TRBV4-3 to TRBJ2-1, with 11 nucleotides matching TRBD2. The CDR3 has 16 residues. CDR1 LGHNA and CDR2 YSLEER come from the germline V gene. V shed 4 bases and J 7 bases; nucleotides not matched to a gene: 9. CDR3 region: CASSPLTSGIENEQFF. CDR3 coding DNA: TGCGCCAGCAGCCCCCTGACTAGCGGGATCGAGAATGAGCAGTTCTTC.

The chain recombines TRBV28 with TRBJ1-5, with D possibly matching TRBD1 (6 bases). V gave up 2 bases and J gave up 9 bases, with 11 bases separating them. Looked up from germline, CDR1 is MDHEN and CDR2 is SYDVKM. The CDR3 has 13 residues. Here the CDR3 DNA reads TGTGCCAGCAGTTTAGAAGGGGGTGCGCCCCAGCATTTT. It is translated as CASSLEGGAPQHF.

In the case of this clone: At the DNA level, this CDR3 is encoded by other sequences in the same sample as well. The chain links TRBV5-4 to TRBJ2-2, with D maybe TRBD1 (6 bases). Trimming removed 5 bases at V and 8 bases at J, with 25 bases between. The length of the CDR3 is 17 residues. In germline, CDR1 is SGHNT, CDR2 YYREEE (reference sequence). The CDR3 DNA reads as TGTGCCAGCAGAACTTCTTGGGAACAGGGTCGATCGGGGGAGCTGTTTTTT. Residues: CASRTSWEQGRSGELFF.

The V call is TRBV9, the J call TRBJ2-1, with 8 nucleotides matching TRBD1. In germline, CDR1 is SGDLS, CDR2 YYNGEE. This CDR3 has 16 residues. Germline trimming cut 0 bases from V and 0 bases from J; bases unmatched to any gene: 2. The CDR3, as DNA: TGTGCCAGCAGCGTAGTAACAGGGGGCTCCTACAATGAGCAGTTCTTC. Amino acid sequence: CASSVVTGGSYNEQFF.

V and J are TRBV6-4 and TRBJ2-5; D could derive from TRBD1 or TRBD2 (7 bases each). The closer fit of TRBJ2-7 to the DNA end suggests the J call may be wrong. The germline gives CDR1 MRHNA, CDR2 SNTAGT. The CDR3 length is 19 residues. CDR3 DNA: TGTGCCAGCAGTTTGACACGGGACAGACGGTGCGGGAGCACCTACGAGCAGTACTTC. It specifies CASSLTRDRRCGSTYEQYF.

As DNA, the CDR3 is TGTGCCAGCAGCCAAATCTGGACAGGGATGACTGAAGCTTTCTTT. This gives the protein CASSQIWTGMTEAFF. The chain employs TRBV14 and TRBJ1-1; 8 positions match TRBD1. The CDR3 is 15 residues long. J lost 5 bases, V lost 2 bases, and 7 bases had no gene match. The V gene's germline CDR1 is SGHDN and CDR2 FVKESK.

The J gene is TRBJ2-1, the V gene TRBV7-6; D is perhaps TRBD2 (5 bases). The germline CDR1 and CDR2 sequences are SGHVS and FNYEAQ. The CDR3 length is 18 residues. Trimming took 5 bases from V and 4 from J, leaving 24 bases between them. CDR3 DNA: TGTGCCAGCAGCCCTGAGGCCGCGAGGGAGCTAGGGTACAATGAGCAGTTCTTC. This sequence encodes CASSPEAARELGYNEQFF. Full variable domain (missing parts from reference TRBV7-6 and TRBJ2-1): GAGVSQSPRYKVTKRGQDVALRCDPISGHVSLYWYRQALGQGPEFLTYFNYEAQQDKSGLPNDRFSAERPEGSISTLTIQRTEQRDSAMYRCASSPEAARELGYNEQFFGPGTRLTVL.

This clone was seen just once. The CDR3 loop reads CASRRPGPGTEAFF. CDR3 DNA sequence: TGTGCCAGCAGACGGCCGGGGCCGGGGACTGAAGCTTTCTTT. The gene calls are TRBV6-1 and TRBJ1-1; perhaps TRBD1 as D (5 bases). In germline, CDR1 is MNHNS, CDR2 SASEGT. The CDR3 contains 14 residues. Trimming removed 6 bases at V and 5 bases at J, with 16 bases between.

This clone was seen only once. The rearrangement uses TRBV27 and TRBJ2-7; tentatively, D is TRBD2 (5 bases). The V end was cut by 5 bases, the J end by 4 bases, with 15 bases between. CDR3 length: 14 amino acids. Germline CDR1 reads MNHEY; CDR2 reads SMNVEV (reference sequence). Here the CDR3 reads CASSPGAGEYEQYF. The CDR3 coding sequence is TGTGCCAGCAGTCCCGGCGCGGGCGAATACGAGCAGTACTTC.

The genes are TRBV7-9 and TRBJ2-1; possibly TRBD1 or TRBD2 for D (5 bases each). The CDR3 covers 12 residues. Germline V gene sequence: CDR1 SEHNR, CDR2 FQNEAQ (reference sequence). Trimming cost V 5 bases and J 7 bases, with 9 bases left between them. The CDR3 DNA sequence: TGTGCCAGCAGCCCGGGACGGAATGAGCAGTTCTTC. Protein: CASSPGRNEQFF.